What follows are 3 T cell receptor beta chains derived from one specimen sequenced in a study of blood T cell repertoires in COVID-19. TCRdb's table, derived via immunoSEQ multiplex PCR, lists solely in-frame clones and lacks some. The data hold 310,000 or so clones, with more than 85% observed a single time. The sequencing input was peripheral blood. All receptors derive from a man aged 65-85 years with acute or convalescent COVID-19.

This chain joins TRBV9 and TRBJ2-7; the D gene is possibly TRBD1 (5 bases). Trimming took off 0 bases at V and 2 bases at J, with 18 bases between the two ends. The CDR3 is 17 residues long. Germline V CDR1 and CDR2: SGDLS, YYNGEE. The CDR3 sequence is CASSVGQGSYGTYEQYF. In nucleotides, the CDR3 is TGTGCCAGCAGCGTAGGGCAGGGTAGTTACGGAACCTACGAGCAGTACTTC.

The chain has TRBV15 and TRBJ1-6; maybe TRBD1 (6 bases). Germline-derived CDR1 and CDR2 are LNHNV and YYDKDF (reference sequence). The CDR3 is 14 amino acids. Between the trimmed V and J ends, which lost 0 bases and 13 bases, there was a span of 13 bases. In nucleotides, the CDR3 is TGTGCCACCAGCAGAGAAGGGGGATCGGGCCCCCTCCACTTT. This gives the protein CATSREGGSGPLHF.

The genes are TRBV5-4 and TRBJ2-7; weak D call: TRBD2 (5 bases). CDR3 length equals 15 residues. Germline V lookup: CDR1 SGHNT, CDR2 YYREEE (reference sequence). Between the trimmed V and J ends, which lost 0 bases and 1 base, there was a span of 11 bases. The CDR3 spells CASSLGEQPSYEQYF. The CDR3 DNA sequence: TGTGCCAGCAGCTTGGGGGAGCAACCTTCCTACGAGCAGTACTTC.